This T cell receptor (beta chain) was recovered during a study of shared clonotypes between healthy human individuals. Germline V lookup: CDR1 SGHRS, CDR2 YFSETQ. V shed 0 bases and J shed 0 bases, with 9 bases lying between them. The CDR3 consists of 15 residues. Profiled with immunoSEQ multiplex PCR; TCRdb holds only in-frame clones, not every one. The sample yields roughly 1,100,000 clones, about 75% seen once. This sequence was found in a man younger than 30 in good health. Sequenced sample: memory CD4+ T cells sorted from blood. The subset here: CD45RA-negative fraction. The rearrangement uses TRBV5-1 and TRBJ1-1; unclear D gene. The CDR3 DNA reads TGCGCCAGCAGCTTGGACAGTTCAATGAACACTGAAGCTTTCTTT. Encoded protein: CASSLDSSMNTEAFF.